This T cell receptor (beta chain) originates from a study of blood T cell repertoires in COVID-19. This clone came up once. The repertoire was sequenced with immunoSEQ multiplex PCR; TCRdb's copy has only in-frame clones and lacks some. The table has tens of thousands of clones, about four fifths seen once; the top ten hold around 27%. Sequencing used peripheral blood. This receptor was taken from a woman over 75 with active or convalescent COVID-19.

The CDR3, as DNA: TGTGCCAGCAACCCGGACAGGGTCGGCGAGCAGTACTTC. Amino acids: CASNPDRVGEQYF. This chain links TRBV6-5 with TRBJ2-7; TRBD1 matches 8 bases. V shed 7 bases, J shed 6 bases, and the junction held 8 bases outside the gene matches. CDR1 MNHEY and CDR2 SVGAGI come from the germline V gene. The CDR3 is 13 amino acids.